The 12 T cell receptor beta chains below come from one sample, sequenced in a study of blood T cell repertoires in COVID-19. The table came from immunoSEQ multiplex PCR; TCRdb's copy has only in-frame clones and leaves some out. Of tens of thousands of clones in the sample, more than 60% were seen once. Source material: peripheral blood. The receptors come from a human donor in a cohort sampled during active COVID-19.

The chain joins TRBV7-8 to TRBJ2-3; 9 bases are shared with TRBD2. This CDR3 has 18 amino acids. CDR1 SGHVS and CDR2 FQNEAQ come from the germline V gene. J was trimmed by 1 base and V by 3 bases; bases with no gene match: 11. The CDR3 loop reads CASSFRPREGEGTDTQYF. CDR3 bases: TGTGCCAGCAGCTTCCGGCCGCGGGAGGGTGAAGGCACAGATACGCAGTATTTT. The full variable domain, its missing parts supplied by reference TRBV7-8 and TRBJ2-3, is GAGVSQSPRYKVAKRGQDVALRCDPISGHVSLFWYQQALGQGPEFLTYFQNEAQLDKSGLPSDRFFAERPEGSVSTLKIQRTQQEDSAVYLCASSFRPREGEGTDTQYFGPGTRLTVL.

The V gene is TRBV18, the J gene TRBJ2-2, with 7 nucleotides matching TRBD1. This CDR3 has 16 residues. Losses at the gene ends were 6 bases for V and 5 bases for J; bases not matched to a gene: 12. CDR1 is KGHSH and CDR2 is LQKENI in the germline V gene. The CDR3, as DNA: TGTGCCAGCTCGCAAATTACAGGGGTCGAAACCGGGGAGCTGTTTTTT. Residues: CASSQITGVETGELFF.

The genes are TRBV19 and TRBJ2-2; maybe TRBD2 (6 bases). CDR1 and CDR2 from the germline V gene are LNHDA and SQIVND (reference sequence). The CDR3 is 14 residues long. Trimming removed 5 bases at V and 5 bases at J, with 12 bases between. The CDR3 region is CASSRGKGTGELFF. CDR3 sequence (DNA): TGTGCCAGTAGTCGGGGGAAAGGTACCGGGGAGCTGTTTTTT.

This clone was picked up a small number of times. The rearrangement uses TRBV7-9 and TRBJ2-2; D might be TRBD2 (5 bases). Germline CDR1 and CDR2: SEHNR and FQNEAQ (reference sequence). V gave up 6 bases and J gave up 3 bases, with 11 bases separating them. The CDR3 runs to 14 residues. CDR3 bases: TGTGCCAGCAGTCCCCCGGGGTACACCGGGGAGCTGTTTTTT. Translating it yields CASSPPGYTGELFF.

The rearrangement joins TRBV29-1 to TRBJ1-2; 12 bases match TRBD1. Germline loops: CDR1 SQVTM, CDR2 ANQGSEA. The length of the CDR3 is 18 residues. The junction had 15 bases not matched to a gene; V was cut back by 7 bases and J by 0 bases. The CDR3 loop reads CSDPSRDRGPKTNYGYTF. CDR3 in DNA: TGCAGCGATCCGTCACGGGACAGGGGGCCTAAAACTAACTATGGCTACACCTTC.

The CDR3: CACRGGGGRRNTIYF. CDR3 DNA: TGTGCCTGTCGCGGAGGAGGGGGCAGGAGAAACACCATATATTTT. The V gene is TRBV28, the J gene TRBJ1-3; TRBD1 matches at 7 bases. V lost 11 bases and J lost 5; bases outside the gene matches: 15. Germline V lookup: CDR1 MDHEN, CDR2 SYDVKM. The CDR3 consists of 15 residues. The full variable domain, its missing parts supplied by reference TRBV28 and TRBJ1-3, is DVKVTQSSRYLVKRTGEKVFLECVQDMDHENMFWYRQDPGLGLRLIYFSYDVKMKEKGDIPEGYSVSREKKERFSLILESASTNQTSMYLCACRGGGGRRNTIYFGEGSWLTVV.

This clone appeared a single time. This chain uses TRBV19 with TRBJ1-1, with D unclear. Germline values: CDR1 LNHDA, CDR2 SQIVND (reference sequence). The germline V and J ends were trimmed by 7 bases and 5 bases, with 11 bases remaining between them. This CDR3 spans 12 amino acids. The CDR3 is CASTGILTEAFF. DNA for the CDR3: TGTGCCAGTACAGGTATTCTTACTGAAGCTTTCTTT.

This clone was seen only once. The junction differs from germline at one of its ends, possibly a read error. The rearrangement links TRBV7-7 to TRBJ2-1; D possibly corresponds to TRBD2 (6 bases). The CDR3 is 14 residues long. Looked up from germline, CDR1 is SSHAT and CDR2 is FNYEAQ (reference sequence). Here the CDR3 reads CASSPGLTSNEQFF. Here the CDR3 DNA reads TGTGCTAGCAGCCCGGGACTGACCTCCAATGAGCAGTTCTTC.

The CDR3 here is CASSLFDRSNYGYTF. The DNA for the CDR3 is TGTGCCAGCAGCTTATTCGACAGATCTAACTATGGCTACACCTTC. The chain combines TRBV11-2 with TRBJ1-2; possible D gene TRBD1, 5 bases. V was clipped by 2 bases and J by 0 bases, with 10 bases between them. Germline CDR1 reads SGHAT; CDR2 reads FQNNGV. This CDR3 has 15 amino acids.

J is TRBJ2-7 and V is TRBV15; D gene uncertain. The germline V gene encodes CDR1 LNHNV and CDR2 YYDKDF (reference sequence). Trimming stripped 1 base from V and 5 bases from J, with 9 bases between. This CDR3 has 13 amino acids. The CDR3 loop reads CATSRARQNEQYF. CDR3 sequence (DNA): TGTGCCACCAGCAGAGCCCGTCAGAACGAGCAGTACTTC.

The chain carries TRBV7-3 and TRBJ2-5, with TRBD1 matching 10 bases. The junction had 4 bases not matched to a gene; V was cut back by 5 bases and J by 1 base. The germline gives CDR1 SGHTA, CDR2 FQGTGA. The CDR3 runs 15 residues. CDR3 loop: CASSRGQGGQETQYF. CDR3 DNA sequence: TGTGCCAGCAGCCGTGGACAGGGGGGCCAAGAGACCCAGTACTTC.

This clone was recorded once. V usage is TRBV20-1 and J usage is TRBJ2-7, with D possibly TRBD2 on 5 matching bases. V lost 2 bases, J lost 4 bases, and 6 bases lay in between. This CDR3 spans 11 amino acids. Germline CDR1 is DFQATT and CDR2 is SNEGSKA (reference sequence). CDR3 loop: CSARPGYEQYF. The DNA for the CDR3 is TGCAGTGCTAGACCGGGGTACGAGCAGTACTTC.